This TCR beta chain appears in the sequencing data of a study of shared clonotypes between healthy human individuals. Study results and limitations: In this cohort, only blood was sampled, and tissue repertoires likely differ.

The method was immunoSEQ multiplex PCR; TCRdb's version includes in-frame clones alone and lacks a portion of them. The sample gives 2 million to 2.5 million clones, 80% to 95% of which show up once; under 0.45% is in the top ten. Losses at the gene ends were 0 bases for V and 5 bases for J; bases not matched to a gene: 8. The length of the CDR3 is 16 residues. Germline CDR1 and CDR2: SGHRS and YFSETQ. Worth noting for this clone: Its antigen is still unknown.

Sequencing was carried out using naive CD4+ T cells from PBMCs. Subset in this sample: CD45RA+ positively selected. The rearrangement uses TRBV5-1 and TRBJ2-1, with 7 bases lining up with TRBD2. This TCR was sampled from a man aged 18 to 30 in good health. Some clones in this sample may be carry-over from other donors' samples. The CDR3 sequence: CASSLEPAGLNNEQFF. The DNA of the CDR3 is TGCGCCAGCAGCTTGGAGCCAGCGGGACTTAACAATGAGCAGTTCTTC. Using reference TRBV5-1 and TRBJ2-1 for the parts outside the CDR3, the full variable domain is KAGVTQTPRYLIKTRGQQVTLSCSPISGHRSVSWYQQTPGQGLQFLFEYFSETQRNKGNFPGRFSGRQFSNSRSEMNVSTLELGDSALYLCASSLEPAGLNNEQFFGPGTRLTVL.